The 16 T cell receptor beta chains below all came from one sample that was sequenced in a study of blood T cell repertoires in COVID-19. Libraries were prepared by immunoSEQ multiplex PCR; TCRdb keeps only in-frame clonotypes and omits some of them. The profile shows approximately 120,000 clones, roughly 83% of them singletons. The sample comprised peripheral blood. These TCRs come from a human donor in a cohort sampled during active COVID-19.

The chain joins TRBV28 to TRBJ1-4; 9 nucleotides align to TRBD1. Germline V gene data show CDR1 as MDHEN and CDR2 as SYDVKM. V dropped 8 bases and J dropped 7; count of bases not matched to a gene: 11. The CDR3 has 15 residues. The CDR3 DNA reads as TGTGCCAGCCGCCGTGGGGGACAGGGTGGTGAAAAACTGTTTTTT. Its protein product is CASRRGGQGGEKLFF.

The V gene is TRBV5-1, the J gene TRBJ2-7; TRBD2 is a possible D gene (7 bases). With 3 bases removed from V and 2 bases from J, the gap between germline ends came to 15 bases. There are 15 residues in the CDR3. The germline gives CDR1 SGHRS, CDR2 YFSETQ. CDR3 in DNA: TGCGCCAGCAGCTGGGGAGGGGGAGGGACCTACGAGCAGTACTTC. It codes for CASSWGGGGTYEQYF. Full variable domain (outside the CDR3, taken from reference TRBV5-1 and TRBJ2-7): KAGVTQTPRYLIKTRGQQVTLSCSPISGHRSVSWYQQTPGQGLQFLFEYFSETQRNKGNFPGRFSGRQFSNSRSEMNVSTLELGDSALYLCASSWGGGGTYEQYFGPGTRLTVT.

V usage is TRBV30 and J usage is TRBJ1-2; 8 nucleotides agree with TRBD1. This CDR3 is 13 amino acids long. Per germline, CDR1 GTSNPN and CDR2 SVGIG (reference sequence). With 2 bases clipped from V and 4 bases from J, the junction kept 3 bases outside the gene matches. The CDR3 DNA reads as TGTGCCTGGAGTTCGACAGGGGCCTATGGCTACACCTTC. Its translation: CAWSSTGAYGYTF.

This chain uses TRBV5-1 with TRBJ1-4; 7 bases match TRBD1. This CDR3 is 17 amino acids long. Looked up from germline, CDR1 is SGHRS and CDR2 is YFSETQ. V shed 4 bases and J 2 bases; nucleotides not matched to a gene: 11. CDR3 sequence: CASSATTGISTNEKLFF. CDR3 nucleotides: TGCGCCAGCAGCGCAACGACAGGGATATCGACTAATGAAAAACTGTTTTTT.

This clone has a single count. The chain combines TRBV28 with TRBJ2-3, with D perhaps TRBD2 (5 bases). CDR1 and CDR2 from the germline V gene are MDHEN and SYDVKM. Trimming took off 5 bases at V and 7 bases at J, with 10 bases between the two ends. The CDR3 is 12 amino acids. The CDR3 here is CASSPRLYTQYF. The CDR3 DNA sequence: TGTGCCAGCAGTCCCCGACTATATACGCAGTATTTT.

The chain uses TRBV19 and TRBJ2-3; 11 nucleotides align to TRBD1. Germline V gives CDR1 LNHDA, CDR2 SQIVND (reference sequence). This CDR3 spans 15 amino acids. V dropped 3 bases and J dropped 6; count of bases not matched to a gene: 5. The DNA for the CDR3 is TGTGCCAGTAGTATCCCCGGGACAGGGGGTGATACGCAGTATTTT. Translated: CASSIPGTGGDTQYF.

The gene calls are TRBV29-1 and TRBJ2-1; 11 nucleotides match TRBD1. Trimming took 4 bases from V and 5 from J; bases not matched to a gene: 4. There are 14 residues in the CDR3. Germline V CDR1 and CDR2: SQVTM, ANQGSEA. The CDR3 reads CSVVRDRGNNEQFF. CDR3 bases: TGCAGCGTTGTCCGGGACAGGGGGAACAATGAGCAGTTCTTC.

V usage is TRBV29-1 and J usage is TRBJ2-1; 7 nucleotides agree with TRBD2. The germline V gene has CDR1 SQVTM and CDR2 ANQGSEA. The CDR3 spans 15 residues. The V gene end was trimmed by 3 bases and the J gene end by 0 bases; junction bases not matched to a gene: 5. The CDR3 spells CSVEDGGSSYNEQFF. In DNA, the CDR3 is TGCAGCGTTGAGGACGGCGGGAGCTCCTACAATGAGCAGTTCTTC.

The rearrangement links TRBV11-3 to TRBJ2-1, with D maybe TRBD2 (5 bases). CDR3 length: 16 amino acids. V lost 1 base to trimming and J lost 4 bases, with 14 bases between them. Looked up from germline, CDR1 is SGHNT and CDR2 is YENEEA. The CDR3 DNA sequence: TGTGCCAGCAGCTTAGCGACCAACCGAGGGTACAATGAGCAGTTCTTC. Residues: CASSLATNRGYNEQFF.

This chain connects TRBV4-1 to TRBJ1-1; maybe TRBD1 (5 bases). V was cut by 0 bases and J by 3 bases, with 17 bases left in between. Germline V lookup: CDR1 MGHRA, CDR2 YSYEKL. The CDR3 length is 17 residues. CDR3 in amino acids: CASSQEFGAIWDTEAFF. CDR3 nucleotide sequence: TGCGCCAGCAGCCAAGAATTTGGGGCGATATGGGACACTGAAGCTTTCTTT.

The chain combines TRBV7-9 with TRBJ2-2; D perhaps matches TRBD2 (6 bases). Trimming removed 3 bases at V and 1 base at J, with 12 bases between. Germline V gene lookup returns CDR1 SEHNR and CDR2 FQNEAQ (reference sequence). This CDR3 contains 16 residues. In nucleotides, the CDR3 is TGTGCCAGCAGCTTTCCGGGAGCAGGGAACACCGGGGAGCTGTTTTTT. Its protein is CASSFPGAGNTGELFF. Full variable domain (rest looked up from reference TRBV7-9 and TRBJ2-2): DTGVSQNPRHKITKRGQNVTFRCDPISEHNRLYWYRQTLGQGPEFLTYFQNEAQLEKSRLLSDRFSAERPKGSFSTLEIQRTEQGDSAMYLCASSFPGAGNTGELFFGEGSRLTVL.

V gene TRBV20-1 combines with J gene TRBJ1-1; tentative D call: TRBD1 (6 bases). This CDR3 is 10 amino acids long. Germline CDR1 DFQATT, CDR2 SNEGSKA (reference sequence). V was clipped by 6 bases and J by 11 bases, with 13 bases between them. CDR3 residues: CSASWGQAFF. CDR3 coding DNA: TGCAGTGCCTCCTGGGGGCAGGCTTTCTTT.

The chain recombines TRBV14 with TRBJ1-4, with D perhaps matching TRBD1 (5 bases). Germline V CDR1 and CDR2: SGHDN, FVKESK. This CDR3 is 14 amino acids long. V was clipped by 3 bases and J by 4 bases, with 9 bases between them. The CDR3 bases are TGTGCCAGCAGCCAGGAAAGGGGTAATGAAAAACTGTTTTTT. This sequence encodes CASSQERGNEKLFF.

The rearrangement uses TRBV7-9 and TRBJ1-2; 11 bases are a match to TRBD1. After removal of 3 bases from V and 7 bases from J, the junction contained 1 base not matched to a gene. The CDR3 runs 13 residues. Germline CDR1 reads SEHNR; CDR2 reads FQNEAQ (reference sequence). The CDR3 region is CASSLGQGGGYTF. The DNA for the CDR3 is TGTGCCAGCAGCTTGGGACAGGGGGGTGGCTACACCTTC.

The J gene is TRBJ1-4, the V gene TRBV7-9; TRBD1 agrees at 11 bases. CDR1 is SEHNR, CDR2 FQNEAQ, per germline (reference sequence). CDR3 length: 15 residues. V lost 6 bases to trimming and J lost 7 bases; unmatched junction nucleotides: 7. In DNA form, the CDR3 reads TGTGCCAGCAGACGTGCGGGGACAGGGGGTGAAAAACTGTTTTTT. Translation gives CASRRAGTGGEKLFF.

The CDR3 region has the DNA TGTGCCAGCAGTTCCACAGGGAAGACTGAAGCTTTCTTT. This translates into CASSSTGKTEAFF. The genes are TRBV12-3 or TRBV12-4 and TRBJ1-1; D perhaps matches TRBD1 (6 bases). The V end was cut by 4 bases, the J end by 5 bases, with 11 bases between. The CDR3 runs 13 residues.